These T cell receptor beta chains were read from a single sample in a study of patients and donors after allogeneic stem cell transplantation. MiXCR, run by TCRdb on the RT-PCR reads, gives a single entry per CDR3 protein. The repertoire consists of 25,000 to 35,000 distinct CDR3 sequences, with about 6.8% occurring once and the leading ten covering about 32%. Material: blood, either unsorted or a sorted T cell fraction (not recorded which). These TCRs come from a human donor who was either an allogeneic HSCT recipient or a stem cell or donor lymphocyte infusion donor (not recorded which). It is not recorded whose cells these are; they may come from a transplant donor. Both conserved end residues are part of each CDR3. The D gene is left open where the match is weak. A clone size is listed for some rows: how often the clone was seen (once, few, many), or a class if it is expanded.

size	V	J	D	CDR3	DNA
many	TRBV11-2	TRBJ1-3	.	CASSLVLGNTIYF	TGTGCCAGCAGCTTAGTACTTGGAAACACCATATATTTT
.	TRBV2	TRBJ2-7	.	CASSEEVGPHEQYF	TGTGCCAGCAGTGAAGAAGTTGGACCTCACGAGCAGTACTTC
many	TRBV12-3/TRBV12-4	TRBJ1-6	.	CASSLRGRDSPLHF	TGTGCCAGCAGTTTACGGGGGCGAGATTCACCCCTCCACTTT
.	TRBV28	TRBJ2-1	TRBD2	CASSASSAGAGYGEQFF	TGTGCCAGCAGTGCCAGCTCAGCGGGGGCAGGGTATGGTGAGCAGTTCTTC
few	TRBV6-7	TRBJ2-1	.	CASSYSTWGTRYNEQFF	TGTGCCAGCAGTTACTCGACCTGGGGGACCCGATACAATGAGCAGTTCTTC
many	TRBV7-2	TRBJ2-5	TRBD1	CASSLAPGTAAETQYF	TGTGCCAGCAGCTTAGCGCCAGGGACAGCCGCAGAGACCCAGTACTTC
few	TRBV11-2	TRBJ2-1	.	CASSSRPGNEQFF	TGTGCCAGCAGTTCAAGGCCCGGAAATGAGCAGTTCTTC
few	TRBV6-6	TRBJ2-1	.	CASSPPPRGPGEQFF	TGTGCCAGCAGTCCACCCCCGCGGGGACCCGGTGAGCAGTTCTTC
.	TRBV5-6	TRBJ2-2	TRBD2	CASSSRTSVWTGELFF	TGTGCCAGCAGCAGCCGGACTAGCGTTTGGACCGGGGAGCTGTTTTTT
few	TRBV10-2	TRBJ2-3	.	CASKPGGSTDTQYF	TGCGCCAGCAAACCTGGGGGTAGCACAGATACGCAGTATTTT
.	TRBV12-3/TRBV12-4	TRBJ1-1	TRBD1	CASSPNRGRKENTEAFF	TGTGCCAGCAGTCCAAACAGGGGGCGGAAGGAGAACACTGAAGCTTTCTTT
.	TRBV19	TRBJ2-2	TRBD1	CASSPGQLNTGELFF	TGTGCCAGTAGCCCGGGACAGCTGAACACCGGGGAGCTGTTTTTT
many	TRBV7-9	TRBJ2-1	.	CASRQGNKRQFF	TGTGCCAGCAGACAGGGCAACAAACGGCAGTTCTTC
.	TRBV27	TRBJ2-2	.	CASSFLRTPLGTGELFF	TGTGCCAGCAGTTTCCTCCGGACACCTCTAGGCACCGGGGAGCTGTTTTTT
many	TRBV9	TRBJ2-2	TRBD1	CASAGTGYTGELFF	TGTGCCAGCGCCGGGACAGGGTACACCGGGGAGCTGTTTTTT
.	TRBV20-1	TRBJ2-1	TRBD2	CSARLTSGPYNEQFF	TGCAGTGCTAGACTGACTAGCGGGCCTTACAATGAGCAGTTCTTC
many	TRBV5-6	TRBJ1-1	TRBD1	CASSLLDRGRTEAFF	TGTGCCAGCAGCTTGCTGGACAGGGGGCGTACTGAAGCTTTCTTT
.	TRBV6-5	TRBJ2-3	.	CASSQRYQGLVEDTQYF	TGTGCCAGCAGTCAACGATACCAGGGATTGGTGGAAGATACGCAGTATTTT
few	TRBV6-2/TRBV6-3	TRBJ2-1	TRBD1	CAIEKQGINNEQFF	TGTGCCATTGAAAAACAGGGGATAAACAATGAGCAGTTCTTC
many	TRBV11-2	TRBJ1-6	TRBD1	CASSSRDSRSPLHF	TGTGCCAGCAGCTCCCGGGACAGCCGTTCACCCCTCCACTTT
.	TRBV20-1	TRBJ2-3	.	CSARALRGIADTQYF	TGCAGCGCGCGCGCGTTAAGGGGGATCGCAGATACGCAGTATTTT
.	TRBV6-6	TRBJ2-3	.	CASSYSANTQYF	TGTGCCAGCAGTTACTCAGCTAATACGCAGTATTTT
many	TRBV27	TRBJ1-5	.	CASGRTSNQPQHF	TGTGCCAGCGGGAGGACTAGCAATCAGCCCCAGCATTTT
many	TRBV20-1	TRBJ2-3	.	CSACLRGDTQYF	TGCAGTGCTTGCCTGAGGGGAGATACGCAGTATTTT
many	TRBV7-3	TRBJ1-3	TRBD1	CASSRTGGFGGNTIYF	TGTGCCAGCAGCAGGACAGGGGGATTCGGTGGAAACACCATATATTTT
many	TRBV20-1	TRBJ1-5	TRBD1	CSASETGAASQHF	TGCAGTGCTAGTGAAACAGGGGCCGCGTCCCAGCATTTT
many	TRBV4-1	TRBJ1-5	.	CASSQDVGGWVWPQHF	TGCGCCAGCAGCCAAGATGTAGGGGGATGGGTATGGCCCCAGCATTTT
.	TRBV19	TRBJ2-4	.	CASSIAGAKNIQYF	TGTGCCAGTAGTATTGCAGGGGCCAAAAACATTCAGTACTTC
few	TRBV24-1	TRBJ2-7	TRBD2	CATSDSSTSRNEQYF	TGTGCCACCAGTGATTCCTCGACTAGCAGGAACGAGCAGTACTTC
many	TRBV12-3/TRBV12-4	TRBJ1-2	.	CASSPDRYSYGYTF	TGTGCCAGCAGTCCCGACAGGTACTCTTATGGCTACACCTTC
few	TRBV20-1	TRBJ2-7	.	CSAFGPGLTTIEQYF	TGCAGTGCTTTCGGCCCGGGACTGACTACGATTGAGCAGTACTTC
many	TRBV5-4	TRBJ2-1	.	CASSDKSSVSEQFF	TGTGCCAGCAGCGACAAATCTAGCGTCAGTGAGCAGTTCTTC
many	TRBV6-2/TRBV6-3	TRBJ2-2	TRBD2	CATSGLAGNTGELFF	TGTGCCACCTCTGGACTAGCGGGGAACACCGGGGAGCTGTTTTTT
few	TRBV10-3	TRBJ2-5	.	CAAGPGRETQYF	TGTGCCGCCGGCCCCGGGAGAGAGACCCAGTACTTC
many	TRBV28	TRBJ1-5	.	CASSLLDSNQPQHF	TGTGCCAGCAGTTTATTAGATAGCAATCAGCCCCAGCATTTT
many	TRBV25-1	TRBJ2-7	TRBD2	CASSPAGTYEQYF	TGTGCCAGCAGTCCAGCGGGGACCTACGAGCAGTACTTC
many	TRBV25-1	TRBJ2-3	.	CASSDSRGPSDTQYF	TGTGCCAGCAGTGATTCCAGGGGCCCCTCAGATACGCAGTATTTT
many	TRBV2	TRBJ2-1	.	CASSEAGLIQFF	TGTGCCAGCAGTGAGGCTGGACTAATACAGTTCTTC